A selection of T cell receptor beta chains follows, all from one sample in a study of blood T cell repertoires in COVID-19. Sequencing was performed with immunoSEQ multiplex PCR; in TCRdb, only in-frame clones are kept and a portion is missing. This table holds under 250,000 clones, around nine tenths found once. Sequencing was performed on peripheral blood. These receptors came from a man aged 55 to 69 who had recovered from COVID-19. The CDR3 runs from the conserved cysteine through the conserved F or W. D genes are given only for firm matches. Not every row has a clone size; where given, it reads once, few, many or a size class.

v_gene	j_gene	d_gene	abundance	CDR3aa	CDR3nt
TRBV4-1	TRBJ2-7	TRBD2	once	CASSQDAGTSAYEQYF	TGCGCCAGCAGCCAAGATGCAGGGACTAGCGCCTACGAGCAGTACTTC
TRBV2	TRBJ1-1	NA	NA	CASSGPPRGTEAFF	TGTGCCAGCAGTGGACCCCCGCGGGGCACTGAAGCTTTCTTT
TRBV19	TRBJ1-6	NA	NA	CASKSASSYNSPLHF	TGTGCCAGTAAGTCCGCCAGCTCCTATAATTCACCCCTCCACTTT
TRBV18	TRBJ2-7	NA	NA	CASSPGGQSYEQYF	TGTGCCAGCTCACCAGGAGGGCAGTCCTACGAGCAGTACTTC
TRBV4-2	TRBJ1-2	TRBD1	NA	CASSQINPQGGGGYYGYTF	TGTGCCAGCAGCCAGATTAACCCTCAGGGGGGTGGTGGGTACTATGGCTACACCTTC
TRBV9	TRBJ2-7	NA	NA	CASSVGGLAASYEQYF	TGTGCCAGCAGCGTAGGAGGGCTAGCAGCCTCCTACGAGCAGTACTTC
TRBV7-3	TRBJ2-1	NA	NA	CASSPRTATYNEQFF	TGTGCCAGCAGCCCTCGGACAGCAACCTACAATGAGCAGTTCTTC
TRBV19	TRBJ1-6	NA	NA	CASSMVQGKVSPLHF	TGTGCCAGTAGTATGGTCCAGGGGAAAGTTTCACCCCTCCACTTT
TRBV12-5	TRBJ1-2	NA	NA	CASGSFTGYTF	TGTGCTAGTGGTAGCTTTACCGGCTACACCTTC
TRBV19	TRBJ1-4	NA	NA	CASSIAVREGEKLFF	TGTGCCAGTAGTATAGCAGTTCGGGAAGGTGAAAAACTGTTTTTT
TRBV19	TRBJ2-1	NA	NA	CASSRGRLYNEQFF	TGTGCCAGTAGTAGGGGGCGGTTATACAATGAGCAGTTCTTC
TRBV20-1	TRBJ1-2	NA	NA	CSVRQGSGYTF	TGCAGTGTCCGGCAGGGTTCCGGCTACACCTTC
TRBV6-6	TRBJ1-6	NA	NA	CASSAGRELTSPLHF	TGTGCCAGCAGCGCTGGACGGGAGCTGACATCACCCCTCCACTTT
TRBV28	TRBJ1-6	NA	NA	CASSPSTGKGSPLHF	TGTGCCAGCAGCCCCTCGACGGGGAAAGGTTCACCCCTCCACTTT
TRBV27	TRBJ1-5	NA	NA	CASSLSQQGRGTRQPQHF	TGTGCCAGCAGTTTATCACAGCAGGGCAGGGGCACGCGGCAGCCCCAGCATTTT
TRBV6-5	TRBJ1-6	TRBD1	few	CASRWDSSVRSPLHF	TGTGCCAGCAGATGGGACAGTTCAGTAAGGTCACCCCTCCACTTT
TRBV3-1/TRBV3-2	TRBJ2-3	NA	NA	CASSHTLKMDTQYF	TGTGCCAGCAGCCACACCCTAAAGATGGATACGCAGTATTTT